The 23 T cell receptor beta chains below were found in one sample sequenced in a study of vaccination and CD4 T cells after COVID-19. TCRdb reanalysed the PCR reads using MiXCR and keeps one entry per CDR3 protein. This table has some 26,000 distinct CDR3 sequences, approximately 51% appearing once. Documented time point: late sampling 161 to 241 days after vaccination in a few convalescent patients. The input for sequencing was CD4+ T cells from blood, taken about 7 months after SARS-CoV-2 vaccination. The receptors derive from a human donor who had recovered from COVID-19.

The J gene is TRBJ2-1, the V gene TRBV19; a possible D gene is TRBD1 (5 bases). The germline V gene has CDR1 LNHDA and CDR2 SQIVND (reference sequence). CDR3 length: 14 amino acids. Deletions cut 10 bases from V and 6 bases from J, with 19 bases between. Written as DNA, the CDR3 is TGTGCCACCCACCCAGTTGGCAGGGTCAATGAGCAGTTCTTC. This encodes CATHPVGRVNEQFF.

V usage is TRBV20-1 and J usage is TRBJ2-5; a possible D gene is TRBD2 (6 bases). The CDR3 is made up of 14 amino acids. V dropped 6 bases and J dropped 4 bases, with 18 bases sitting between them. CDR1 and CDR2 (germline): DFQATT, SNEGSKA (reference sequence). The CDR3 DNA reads TGCAGTGCAAAAGAAACGACTAGGACAGAGACCCAGTACTTC. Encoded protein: CSAKETTRTETQYF.

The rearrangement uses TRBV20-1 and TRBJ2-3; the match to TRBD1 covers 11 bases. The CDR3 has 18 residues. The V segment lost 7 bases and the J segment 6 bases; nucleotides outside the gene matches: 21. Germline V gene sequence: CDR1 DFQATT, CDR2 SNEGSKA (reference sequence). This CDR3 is CSGRDRGTGRASYDTQYF. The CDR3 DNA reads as TGCAGTGGCCGGGACAGGGGGACCGGGAGGGCCTCGTACGATACGCAGTATTTT.

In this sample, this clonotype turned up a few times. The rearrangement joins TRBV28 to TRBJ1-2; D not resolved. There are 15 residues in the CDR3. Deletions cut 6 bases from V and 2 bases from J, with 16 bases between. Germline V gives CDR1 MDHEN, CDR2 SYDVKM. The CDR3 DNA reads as TGTGCCAGCAGACCCCGTGGGGTTTGGAACTATGGCTACACCTTC. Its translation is CASRPRGVWNYGYTF.

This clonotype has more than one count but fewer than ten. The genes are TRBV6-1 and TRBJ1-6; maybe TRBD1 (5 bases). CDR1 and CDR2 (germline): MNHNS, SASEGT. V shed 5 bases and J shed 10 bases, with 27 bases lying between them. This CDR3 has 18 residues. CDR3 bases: TGTGCCAGCAGTCCAAAGGGGTTCCAGTTGATTCCCTGGTCACCCCTCCACTTT. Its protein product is CASSPKGFQLIPWSPLHF.

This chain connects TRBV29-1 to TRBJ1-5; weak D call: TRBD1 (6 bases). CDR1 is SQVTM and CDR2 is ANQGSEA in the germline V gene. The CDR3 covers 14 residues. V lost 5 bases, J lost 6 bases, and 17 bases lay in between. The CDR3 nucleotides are TGCAGCGTTCGTCGCGGGGGGGGCGGTCAGCCCCAGCATTTT. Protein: CSVRRGGGGQPQHF.

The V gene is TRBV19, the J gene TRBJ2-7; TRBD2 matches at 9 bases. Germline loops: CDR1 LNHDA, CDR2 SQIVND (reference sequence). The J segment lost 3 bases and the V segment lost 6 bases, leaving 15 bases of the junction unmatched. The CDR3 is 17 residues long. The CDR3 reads CASSSWREGRGYYEQYF. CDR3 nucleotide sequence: TGTGCCAGTAGCTCATGGCGGGAGGGCCGGGGGTACTACGAGCAGTACTTC.

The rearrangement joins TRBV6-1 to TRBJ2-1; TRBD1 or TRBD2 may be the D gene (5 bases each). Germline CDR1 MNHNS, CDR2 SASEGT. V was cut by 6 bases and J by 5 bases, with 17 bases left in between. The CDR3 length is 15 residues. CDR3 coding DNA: TGTGCCAGCAGCCGACCAACCAGAGGGGACAATGAGCAGTTCTTC. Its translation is CASSRPTRGDNEQFF.

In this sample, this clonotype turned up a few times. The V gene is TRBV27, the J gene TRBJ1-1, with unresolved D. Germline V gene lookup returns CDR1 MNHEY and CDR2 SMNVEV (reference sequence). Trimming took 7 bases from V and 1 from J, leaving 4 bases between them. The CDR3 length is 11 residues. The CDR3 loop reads CASKENTEAFF. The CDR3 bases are TGTGCCAGCAAGGAGAACACTGAAGCTTTCTTT.

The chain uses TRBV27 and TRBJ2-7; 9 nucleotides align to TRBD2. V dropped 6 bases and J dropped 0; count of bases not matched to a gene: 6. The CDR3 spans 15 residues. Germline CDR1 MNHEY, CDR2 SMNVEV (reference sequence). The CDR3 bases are TGTGCCAGCAGGAGGAAAGCGGGAGGCTCCTACGAGCAGTACTTC. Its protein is CASRRKAGGSYEQYF.

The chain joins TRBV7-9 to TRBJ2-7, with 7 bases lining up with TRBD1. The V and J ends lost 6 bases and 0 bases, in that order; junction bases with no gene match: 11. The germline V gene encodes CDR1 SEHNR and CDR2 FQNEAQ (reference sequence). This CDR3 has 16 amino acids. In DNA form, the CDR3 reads TGTGCCAGCAGTTACCCAACCGGGACAGCCTCCTACGAGCAGTACTTC. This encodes CASSYPTGTASYEQYF.

The CDR3 DNA sequence: TGTGCCAGCAGTGCATCCCTTTCCTACGAGCAGTACTTC. Its translation is CASSASLSYEQYF. The chain has TRBV28 and TRBJ2-7; D gene ambiguous. In germline, CDR1 is MDHEN, CDR2 SYDVKM. The CDR3 is 13 residues long. Deletions cut 5 bases from V and 1 base from J, with 9 bases between.

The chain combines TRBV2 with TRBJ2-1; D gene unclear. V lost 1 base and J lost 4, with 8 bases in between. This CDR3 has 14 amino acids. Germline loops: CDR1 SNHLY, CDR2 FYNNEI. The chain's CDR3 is CASSEGPDYNEQFF. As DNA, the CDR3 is TGTGCCAGCAGTGAAGGTCCTGATTACAATGAGCAGTTCTTC.

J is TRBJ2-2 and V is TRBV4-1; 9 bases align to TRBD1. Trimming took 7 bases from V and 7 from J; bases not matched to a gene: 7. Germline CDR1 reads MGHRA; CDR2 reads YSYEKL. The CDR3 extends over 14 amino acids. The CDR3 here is CASKGTGSHGELFF. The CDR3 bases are TGCGCCAGCAAAGGGACAGGGTCCCACGGGGAGCTGTTTTTT.

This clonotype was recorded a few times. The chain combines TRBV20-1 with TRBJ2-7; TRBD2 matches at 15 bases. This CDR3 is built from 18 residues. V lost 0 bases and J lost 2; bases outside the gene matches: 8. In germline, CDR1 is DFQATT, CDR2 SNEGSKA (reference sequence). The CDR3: CSARDTGTSGRFAYEQYF. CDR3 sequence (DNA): TGCAGTGCTAGAGATACCGGGACTAGCGGGAGGTTCGCCTACGAGCAGTACTTC.

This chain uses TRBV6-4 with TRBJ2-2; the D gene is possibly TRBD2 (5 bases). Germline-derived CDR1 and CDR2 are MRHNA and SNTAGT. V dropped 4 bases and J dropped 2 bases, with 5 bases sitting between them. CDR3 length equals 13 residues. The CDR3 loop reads CASSGTNTGELFF. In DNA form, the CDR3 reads TGTGCCAGCAGTGGGACTAACACCGGGGAGCTGTTTTTT.

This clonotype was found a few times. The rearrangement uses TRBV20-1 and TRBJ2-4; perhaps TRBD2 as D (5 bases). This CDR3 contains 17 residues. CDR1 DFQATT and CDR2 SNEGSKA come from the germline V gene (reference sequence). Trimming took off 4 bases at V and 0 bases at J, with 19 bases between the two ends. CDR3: CSAIRLAGSLAKNIQYF. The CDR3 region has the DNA TGCAGTGCTATTCGTTTGGCGGGCTCGTTAGCCAAAAACATTCAGTACTTC.

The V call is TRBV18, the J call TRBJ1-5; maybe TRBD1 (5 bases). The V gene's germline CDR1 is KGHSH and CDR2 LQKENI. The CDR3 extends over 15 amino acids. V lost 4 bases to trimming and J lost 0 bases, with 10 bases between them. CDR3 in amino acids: CASSQRQISNQPQHF. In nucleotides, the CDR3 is TGTGCCAGCTCACAACGACAGATTAGCAATCAGCCCCAGCATTTT.

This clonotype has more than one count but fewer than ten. CDR3 loop: CSARVDRLAGRYNEQFF. In DNA, the CDR3 is TGCAGTGCTAGAGTTGACCGACTAGCGGGCAGGTACAATGAGCAGTTCTTC. This chain uses TRBV20-1 with TRBJ2-1; TRBD2 matches 10 bases. The CDR3 covers 17 residues. Per germline, CDR1 DFQATT and CDR2 SNEGSKA (reference sequence). The V gene end was trimmed by 1 base and the J gene end by 4 bases; junction bases not matched to a gene: 10.

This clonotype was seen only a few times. The CDR3 region is CSARRGTVPAYEQYF. Here the CDR3 DNA reads TGCAGTGCTAGACGGGGGACCGTCCCCGCCTACGAGCAGTACTTC. The genes are TRBV20-1 and TRBJ2-7, with TRBD2 as a possible D gene (6 bases). Trimming shortened V by 2 bases and J by 2 bases, and 16 bases separated the two germline ends. This CDR3 region has 15 residues. The germline V gene encodes CDR1 DFQATT and CDR2 SNEGSKA (reference sequence).

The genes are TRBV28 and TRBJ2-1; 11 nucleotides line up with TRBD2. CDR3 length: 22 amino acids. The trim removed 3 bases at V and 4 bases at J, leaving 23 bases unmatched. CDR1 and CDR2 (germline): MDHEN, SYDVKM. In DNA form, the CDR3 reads TGTGCCAGCAGTTTGTTGCACTTGACGGGACTAGCGGCCCCGGTGGCGTACAATGAGCAGTTCTTC. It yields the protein CASSLLHLTGLAAPVAYNEQFF.

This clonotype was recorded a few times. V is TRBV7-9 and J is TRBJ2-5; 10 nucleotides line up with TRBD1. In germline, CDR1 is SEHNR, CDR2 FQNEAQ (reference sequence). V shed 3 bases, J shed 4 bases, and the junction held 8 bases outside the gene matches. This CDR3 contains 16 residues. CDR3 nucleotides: TGTGCCAGCAGCTTGCCGACAGGGGGCGTAGGAGAGACCCAGTACTTC. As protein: CASSLPTGGVGETQYF. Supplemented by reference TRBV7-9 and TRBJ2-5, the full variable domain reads DTGVSQNPRHKITKRGQNVTFRCDPISEHNRLYWYRQTLGQGPEFLTYFQNEAQLEKSRLLSDRFSAERPKGSFSTLEIQRTEQGDSAMYLCASSLPTGGVGETQYFGPGTRLLVL.

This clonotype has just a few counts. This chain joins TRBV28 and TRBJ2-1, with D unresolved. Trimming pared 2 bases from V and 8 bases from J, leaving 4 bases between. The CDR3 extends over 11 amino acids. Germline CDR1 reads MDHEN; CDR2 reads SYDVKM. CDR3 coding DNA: TGTGCCAGCAGTTTACTTGATGAGCAGTTCTTC. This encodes CASSLLDEQFF.